Detailed here is one TCR beta chain. This sample stems from a study of OX40 agonist ivuxolimab in advanced cancers. Study-level information: Patients were treated with ivuxolimab, an agonistic anti-OX40 (CD134) antibody. Patients were dosed intravenously with ivuxolimab at 0.01 to 10 mg/kg every 2 weeks. Prior checkpoint blockade (anti-PD-1, anti-PD-L1 or anti-CTLA-4) was permitted; around 40% had it. From roughly 20 to 79 years was the age range, with a mean of around 56 years, and roughly 80% were male.

There are 15 residues in the CDR3. Trimming removed 0 bases from V and 0 bases from J, with 7 bases in between. Germline loops: CDR1 SGDLS, CDR2 YYNGEE. The data were produced by immunoSEQ multiplex PCR, yet TCRdb's version contains in-frame clones alone and is incomplete. The sample holds under 75,000 clones; roughly 86% are singletons and the top ten take 2% to 2.5%. V usage is TRBV9 and J usage is TRBJ1-3, with D unresolved. The source was CD4+ or CD8+ T cells sorted from blood, collected in a trial of the OX40 agonist ivuxolimab. This receptor was identified in an adult with an advanced solid tumor such as melanoma, head and neck, liver or kidney cancer. As DNA, the CDR3 is TGTGCCAGCAGCGTAGGTGGCAGCTCTGGAAACACCATATATTTT. Its protein product is CASSVGGSSGNTIYF.